The source of this T cell receptor (beta chain) is a study of blood T cell repertoires in COVID-19. Overall study context: PBMCs, B-cell-depleted T cells, or T cells were the source of the cDNA or gDNA that made up the material.

V lost 4 bases, J lost 1 base, and 8 bases stayed unmatched. This CDR3 is built from 16 residues. CDR1 and CDR2 from the germline V gene are MDHEN and SYDVKM. Profiling relied on immunoSEQ multiplex PCR, and the TCRdb table lists in-frame clones only, not all of them. Of over 85,000 clones in the sample, around 75% were seen once. The sequence was obtained from a man aged 65 to 85 with acute or convalescent COVID-19. The chain carries TRBV28 and TRBJ1-1, with 8 bases identical to TRBD1. Material for sequencing was peripheral blood. The CDR3 DNA is TGTGCCAGCAGTTCCAGGACAGGGAGGGCGAACACTGAAGCTTTCTTT. Protein product: CASSSRTGRANTEAFF.